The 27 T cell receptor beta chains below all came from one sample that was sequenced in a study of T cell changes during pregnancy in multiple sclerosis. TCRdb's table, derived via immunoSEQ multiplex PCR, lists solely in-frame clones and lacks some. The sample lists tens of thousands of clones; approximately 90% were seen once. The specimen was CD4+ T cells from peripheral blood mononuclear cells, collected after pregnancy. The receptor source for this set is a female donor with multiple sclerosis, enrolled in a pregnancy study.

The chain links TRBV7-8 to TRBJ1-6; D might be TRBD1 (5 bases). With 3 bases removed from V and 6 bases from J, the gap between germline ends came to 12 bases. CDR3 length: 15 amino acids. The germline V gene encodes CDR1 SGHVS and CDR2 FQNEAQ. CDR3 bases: TGTGCCAGCAGCTTCCGCGGACAAGCTAATTCACCCCTCCACTTT. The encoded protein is CASSFRGQANSPLHF.

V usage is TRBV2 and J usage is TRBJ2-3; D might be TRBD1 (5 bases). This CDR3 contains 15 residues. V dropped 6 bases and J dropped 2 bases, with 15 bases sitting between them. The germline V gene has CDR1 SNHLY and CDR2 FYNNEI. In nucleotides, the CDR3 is TGTGCCAGCAGCCCCCTGGGCAGGGACACAGATACGCAGTATTTT. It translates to CASSPLGRDTDTQYF.

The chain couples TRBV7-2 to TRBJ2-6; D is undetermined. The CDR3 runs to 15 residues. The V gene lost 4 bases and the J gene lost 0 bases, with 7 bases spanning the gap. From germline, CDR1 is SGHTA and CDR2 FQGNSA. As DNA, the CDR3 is TGTGCCAGCAGCTCTCACAGCTCTGGGGCCAACGTCCTGACTTTC. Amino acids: CASSSHSSGANVLTF.

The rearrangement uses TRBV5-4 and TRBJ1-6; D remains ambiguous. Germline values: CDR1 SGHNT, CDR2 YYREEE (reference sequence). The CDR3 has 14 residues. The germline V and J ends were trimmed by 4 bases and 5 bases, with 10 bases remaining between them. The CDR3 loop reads CASSLIQNNSPLHF. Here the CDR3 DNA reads TGTGCCAGCAGCCTGATACAGAATAATTCACCCCTCCACTTT.

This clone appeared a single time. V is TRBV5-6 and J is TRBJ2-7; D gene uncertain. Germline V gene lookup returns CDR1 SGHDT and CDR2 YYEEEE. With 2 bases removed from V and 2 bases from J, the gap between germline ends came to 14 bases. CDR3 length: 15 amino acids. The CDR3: CASSLPGVEAYEQYF. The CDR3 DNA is TGTGCCAGCAGCTTACCCGGAGTTGAAGCCTACGAGCAGTACTTC.

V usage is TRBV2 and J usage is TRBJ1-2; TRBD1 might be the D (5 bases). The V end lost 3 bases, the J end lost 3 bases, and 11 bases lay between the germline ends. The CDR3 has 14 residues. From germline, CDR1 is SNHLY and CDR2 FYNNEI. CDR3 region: CASSESAGHYGYTF. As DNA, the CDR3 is TGTGCCAGCAGTGAGTCGGCAGGGCACTATGGCTACACCTTC.

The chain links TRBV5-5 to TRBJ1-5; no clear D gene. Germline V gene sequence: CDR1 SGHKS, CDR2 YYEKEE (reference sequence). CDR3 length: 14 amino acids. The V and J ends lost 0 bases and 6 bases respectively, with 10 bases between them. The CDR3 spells CASSLVPIGQPQHF. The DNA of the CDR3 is TGTGCCAGCAGCTTGGTCCCTATTGGTCAGCCCCAGCATTTT.

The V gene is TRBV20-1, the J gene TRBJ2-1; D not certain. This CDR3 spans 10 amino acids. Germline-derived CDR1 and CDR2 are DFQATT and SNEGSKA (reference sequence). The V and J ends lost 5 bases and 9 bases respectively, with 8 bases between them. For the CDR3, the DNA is TGCAGTGCTCCATTTCCTGAGCAGTTCTTC. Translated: CSAPFPEQFF.

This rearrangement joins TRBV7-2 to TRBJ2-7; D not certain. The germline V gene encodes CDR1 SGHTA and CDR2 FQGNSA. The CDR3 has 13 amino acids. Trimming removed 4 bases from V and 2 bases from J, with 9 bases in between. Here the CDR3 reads CASSSLLTYEQYF. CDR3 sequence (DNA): TGTGCCAGCAGCTCACTTCTGACCTACGAGCAGTACTTC.

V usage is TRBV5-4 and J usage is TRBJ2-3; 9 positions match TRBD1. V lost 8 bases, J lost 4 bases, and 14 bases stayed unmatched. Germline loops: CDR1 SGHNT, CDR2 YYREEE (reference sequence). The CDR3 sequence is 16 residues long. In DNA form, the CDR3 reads TGTGCCAGGGGGGGGACAGGGACAGAGGGGGCAGATACGCAGTATTTT. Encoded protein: CARGGTGTEGADTQYF.

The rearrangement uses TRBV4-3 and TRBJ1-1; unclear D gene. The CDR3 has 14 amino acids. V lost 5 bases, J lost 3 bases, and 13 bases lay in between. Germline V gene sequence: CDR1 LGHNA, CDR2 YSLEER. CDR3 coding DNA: TGCGCCAGCAGCTCTACGTACGGGGACACTGAAGCTTTCTTT. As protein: CASSSTYGDTEAFF.

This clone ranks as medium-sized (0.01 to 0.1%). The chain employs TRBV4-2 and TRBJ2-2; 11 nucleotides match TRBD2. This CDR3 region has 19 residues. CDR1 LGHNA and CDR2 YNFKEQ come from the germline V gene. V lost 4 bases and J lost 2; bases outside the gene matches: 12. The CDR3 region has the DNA TGTGCCAGCAGCCTGGGGGCTGCTAGCGGGGGGCTTAACACCGGGGAGCTGTTTTTT. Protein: CASSLGAASGGLNTGELFF.

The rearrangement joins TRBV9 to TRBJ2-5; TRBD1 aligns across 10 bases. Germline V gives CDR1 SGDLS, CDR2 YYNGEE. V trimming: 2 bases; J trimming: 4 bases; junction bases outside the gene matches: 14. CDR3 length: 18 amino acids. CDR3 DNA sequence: TGTGCCAGCAGCGTCAGCGGGACAGGGGCGTCCGTGGGAGAGACCCAGTACTTC. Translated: CASSVSGTGASVGETQYF.

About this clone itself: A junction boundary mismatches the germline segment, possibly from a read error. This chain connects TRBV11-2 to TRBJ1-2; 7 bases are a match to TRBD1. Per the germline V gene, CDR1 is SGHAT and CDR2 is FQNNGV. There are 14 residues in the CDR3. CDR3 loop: CASSLERTGYGYTF. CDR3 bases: TGTGCCAGCAGCCTAGAGAGGACAGGTTATGGCTACACCTTC.

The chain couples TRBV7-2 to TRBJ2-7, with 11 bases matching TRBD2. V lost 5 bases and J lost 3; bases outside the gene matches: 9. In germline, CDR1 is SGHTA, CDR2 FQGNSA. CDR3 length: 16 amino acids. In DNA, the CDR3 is TGTGCCAGCAGCCCGATAGCGGGGGGGCGTTTCTACGAGCAGTACTTC. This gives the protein CASSPIAGGRFYEQYF.

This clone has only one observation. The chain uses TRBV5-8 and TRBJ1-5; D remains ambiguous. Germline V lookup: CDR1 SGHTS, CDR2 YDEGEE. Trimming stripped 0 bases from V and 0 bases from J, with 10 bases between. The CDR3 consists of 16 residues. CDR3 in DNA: TGTGCCAGCAGCTTGGCGGCAGGCGTTAGCAATCAGCCCCAGCATTTT. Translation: CASSLAAGVSNQPQHF.

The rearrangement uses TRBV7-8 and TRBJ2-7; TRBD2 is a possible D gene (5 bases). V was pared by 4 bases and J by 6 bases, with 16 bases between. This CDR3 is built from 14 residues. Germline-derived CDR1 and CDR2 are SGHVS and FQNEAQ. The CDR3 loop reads CASSWPEEGREQYF. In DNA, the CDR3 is TGTGCCAGCAGCTGGCCGGAGGAAGGTCGCGAGCAGTACTTC.

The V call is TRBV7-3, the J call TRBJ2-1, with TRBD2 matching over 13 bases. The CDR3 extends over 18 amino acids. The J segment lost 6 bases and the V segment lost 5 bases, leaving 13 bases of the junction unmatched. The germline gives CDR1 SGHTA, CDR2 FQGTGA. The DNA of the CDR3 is TGTGCCAGCAGCCTCCTCGCCCGGACTAGCGGGGGCCCCAATGAGCAGTTCTTC. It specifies CASSLLARTSGGPNEQFF.

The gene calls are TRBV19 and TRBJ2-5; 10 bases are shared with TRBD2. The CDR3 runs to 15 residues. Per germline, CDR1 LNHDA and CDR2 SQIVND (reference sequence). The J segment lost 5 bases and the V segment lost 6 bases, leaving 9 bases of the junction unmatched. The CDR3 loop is CASSPPTSGYETQYF. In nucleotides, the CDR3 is TGTGCCAGTAGCCCCCCGACTAGCGGGTATGAGACCCAGTACTTC.

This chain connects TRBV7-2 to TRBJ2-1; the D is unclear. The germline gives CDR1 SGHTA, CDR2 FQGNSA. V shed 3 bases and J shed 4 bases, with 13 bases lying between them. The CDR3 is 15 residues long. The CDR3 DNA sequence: TGTGCCAGCAGCTTTACAACAGAAACTTACAATGAGCAGTTCTTC. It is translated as CASSFTTETYNEQFF.

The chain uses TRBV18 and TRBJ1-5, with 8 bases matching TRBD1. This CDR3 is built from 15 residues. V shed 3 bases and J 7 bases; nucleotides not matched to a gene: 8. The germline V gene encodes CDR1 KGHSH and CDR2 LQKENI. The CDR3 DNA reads TGTGCCAGCTCACCCGAGACAGGGGTAGACCAGCCCCAGCATTTT. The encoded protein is CASSPETGVDQPQHF.

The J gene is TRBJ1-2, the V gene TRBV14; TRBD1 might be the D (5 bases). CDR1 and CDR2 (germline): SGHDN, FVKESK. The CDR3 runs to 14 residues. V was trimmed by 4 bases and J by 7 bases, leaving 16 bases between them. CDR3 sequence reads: CASSLLTGGPGYTF. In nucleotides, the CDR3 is TGTGCCAGCAGCCTTCTCACAGGTGGTCCTGGCTACACCTTC. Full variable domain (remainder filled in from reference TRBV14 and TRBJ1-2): EAGVTQFPSHSVIEKGQTVTLRCDPISGHDNLYWYRRVMGKEIKFLLHFVKESKQDESGMPNNRFLAERTGGTYSTLKVQPAELEDSGVYFCASSLLTGGPGYTFGSGTRLTVV.

In nucleotides, the CDR3 is TGTGCCAGCAGCTCTCCCCTGGCCCCGGGACAGCAGGCTTCACCCCTCCACTTT. Translation gives CASSSPLAPGQQASPLHF. J is TRBJ1-6 and V is TRBV7-9, with 7 bases lining up with TRBD1. Germline CDR1 and CDR2: SEHNR and FQNEAQ (reference sequence). CDR3 length equals 18 residues. The junction had 18 bases not matched to a gene; V was cut back by 4 bases and J by 9 bases.

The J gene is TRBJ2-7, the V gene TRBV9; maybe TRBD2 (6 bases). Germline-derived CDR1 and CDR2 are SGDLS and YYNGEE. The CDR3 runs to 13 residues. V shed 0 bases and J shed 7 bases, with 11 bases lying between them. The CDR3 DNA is TGTGCCAGCAGCGTAGATGGGGGGTTTGAGCAGTACTTC. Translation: CASSVDGGFEQYF. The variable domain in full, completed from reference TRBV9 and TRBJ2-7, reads DSGVTQTPKHLITATGQRVTLRCSPRSGDLSVYWYQQSLDQGLQFLIQYYNGEERAKGNILERFSAQQFPDLHSELNLSSLELGDSALYFCASSVDGGFEQYFGPGTRLTVT.

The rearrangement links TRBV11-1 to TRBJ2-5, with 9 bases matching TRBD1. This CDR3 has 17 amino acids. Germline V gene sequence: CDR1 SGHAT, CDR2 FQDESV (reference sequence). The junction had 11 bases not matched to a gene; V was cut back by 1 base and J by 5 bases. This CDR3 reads CASSLGPGQGISETQYF. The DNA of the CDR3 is TGTGCCAGCAGCTTAGGTCCCGGACAGGGGATCTCTGAGACCCAGTACTTC. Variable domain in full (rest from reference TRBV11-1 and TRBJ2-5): EAEVAQSPRYKITEKSQAVAFWCDPISGHATLYWYRQILGQGPELLVQFQDESVVDDSQLPKDRFSAERLKGVDSTLKIQPAELGDSAMYLCASSLGPGQGISETQYFGPGTRLLVL.

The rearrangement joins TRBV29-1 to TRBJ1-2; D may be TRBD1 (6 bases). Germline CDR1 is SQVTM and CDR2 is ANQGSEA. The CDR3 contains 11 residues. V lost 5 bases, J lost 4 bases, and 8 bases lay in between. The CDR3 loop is CSVRTVYGYTF. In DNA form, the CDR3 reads TGCAGCGTTCGGACAGTCTATGGCTACACCTTC.

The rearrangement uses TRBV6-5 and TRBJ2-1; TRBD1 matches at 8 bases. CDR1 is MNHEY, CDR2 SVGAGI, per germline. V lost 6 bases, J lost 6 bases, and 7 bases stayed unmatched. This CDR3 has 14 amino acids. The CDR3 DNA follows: TGTGCCAGCAGGAAAAGGACAGGGACCAATGAGCAGTTCTTC. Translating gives CASRKRTGTNEQFF.